Listed here are 26 T cell receptor beta chains from one sample, sequenced in a study of CD8 T cells in ankylosing spondylitis. Study observations and caveats: The study identified a TCR beta motif of several highly homologous variants that appeared characteristic of ankylosing spondylitis blood.

These receptors' targets are unknown. One entry per CDR3 protein, called by TCRdb with MiXCR from the 5' RACE reads. The sample contains over 700,000 distinct CDR3 sequences, 15% to 20% of which appear only once. Sequences were obtained from blood, either unsorted or a sorted T cell fraction (not recorded which). The receptors derive from a male donor with ankylosing spondylitis.

The rearrangement uses TRBV12-5 and TRBJ1-2; D ambiguous. Trimming shortened V by 4 bases and J by 5 bases, and 11 bases separated the two germline ends. This CDR3 is built from 13 residues. CDR1 LGHNT and CDR2 FRNRAP come from the germline V gene. The CDR3 bases are TGTGCTAGTGGTTCCAGTCCCGGGTATGGCTACACCTTC. Protein product: CASGSSPGYGYTF.

Remarks on this clonotype: A read error is possible here, since a much larger clone lies one base away. V gene TRBV15 combines with J gene TRBJ2-3; no clear D gene. This CDR3 region has 14 residues. Germline assignment: CDR1 LNHNV and CDR2 YYDKDF (reference sequence). The V end was cut by 7 bases, the J end by 0 bases, with 11 bases between. CDR3 loop: CATKVELSTDTQYF. The CDR3 region has the DNA TGTGCCACCAAGGTAGAACTTAGCACAGATACGCAGTATTTT.

The chain links TRBV20-1 to TRBJ1-3; 8 bases agree with TRBD1. V dropped 5 bases and J dropped 7; count of bases not matched to a gene: 10. This CDR3 contains 14 residues. From germline, CDR1 is DFQATT and CDR2 SNEGSKA (reference sequence). CDR3 loop: CSAGTGGKGNTIYF. DNA of the CDR3: TGCAGTGCTGGAACAGGGGGAAAGGGTAACACCATATATTTT.

This clonotype was recorded only once. V and J are TRBV6-2 or TRBV6-3 and TRBJ2-1, with 8 bases fitting TRBD2. Germline CDR1 reads MNHEY; CDR2 reads SVGEGT. CDR3 length equals 15 residues. J lost 6 bases, V lost 9 bases, and 13 bases had no gene match. CDR3 in amino acids: CASTLLAGGGNEQFF. The CDR3 region has the DNA TGTGCCAGTACTCTCCTCGCGGGGGGAGGCAATGAGCAGTTCTTC.

The chain links TRBV10-3 to TRBJ2-7; D is ambiguous. Germline V CDR1 and CDR2: ENHRY, SYGVKD. The CDR3 is 14 residues long. Trimming cost V 6 bases and J 0 bases, with 12 bases left between them. The CDR3 loop reads CAIRPGLSSYEQYF. DNA of the CDR3: TGTGCCATCAGACCGGGTCTTAGCTCCTACGAGCAGTACTTC.

This clonotype was found a few times. J is TRBJ1-1 and V is TRBV11-2; 7 bases are a match to TRBD1. Germline V CDR1 and CDR2: SGHAT, FQNNGV. This CDR3 contains 15 residues. Trimming took 4 bases from V and 5 from J; bases not matched to a gene: 10. The CDR3 loop reads CASSSPKGAPTEAFF. Here the CDR3 DNA reads TGTGCCAGCAGCTCTCCGAAGGGGGCCCCAACTGAAGCTTTCTTT.

The chain carries TRBV4-2 and TRBJ1-1; possibly TRBD1 for D (6 bases). Trimming removed 0 bases at V and 11 bases at J, with 22 bases between. This CDR3 has 16 residues. Per germline, CDR1 LGHNA and CDR2 YNFKEQ. The CDR3 region has the DNA TGTGCCAGCAGCCAAGATGACCAGGGGAGTCCGGGGGGTGCTTTCTTT. It is translated as CASSQDDQGSPGGAFF.

V usage is TRBV20-1 and J usage is TRBJ2-7, with 7 bases that match TRBD2. Germline CDR1 is DFQATT and CDR2 is SNEGSKA (reference sequence). This CDR3 is 12 amino acids long. Trimming at V came to 6 bases and at J to 2 bases, leaving 4 bases not matched to a gene. Written as DNA, the CDR3 is TGCAGTGCAAACGGACTAGCCTACGAGCAGTACTTC. This translates into CSANGLAYEQYF.

There are a few counts of this clonotype. The CDR3 loop is CASGRMGTGVGGYTF. The CDR3 DNA reads as TGTGCCAGCGGCCGGATGGGGACAGGGGTTGGTGGCTACACCTTC. The chain carries TRBV27 and TRBJ1-2; 10 bases line up with TRBD1. There are 15 residues in the CDR3. Trimming cost V 8 bases and J 7 bases; bases outside gene matches: 13. CDR1 and CDR2 from the germline V gene are MNHEY and SMNVEV (reference sequence).

This clonotype came up many times. The chain joins TRBV3-1 to TRBJ2-4, with a tentative D call TRBD2 (6 bases). V was trimmed by 4 bases and J by 11 bases, leaving 15 bases between them. CDR3 length: 13 residues. Germline loops: CDR1 LGHDT, CDR2 YNNKEL (reference sequence). The CDR3 region has the DNA TGTGCCAGCAGCCTCGGACGACTAGGTGTTCAGTACTTC. It translates to CASSLGRLGVQYF.

This clonotype was recorded a few times. The V call is TRBV5-1, the J call TRBJ2-2; D remains ambiguous. The germline V and J ends were trimmed by 4 bases and 5 bases, with 9 bases remaining between them. The CDR3 is 13 amino acids. The V gene's germline CDR1 is SGHRS and CDR2 YFSETQ. For the CDR3, the DNA is TGCGCCAGCAGCATGACGGCAACCGGGGAGCTGTTTTTT. Its protein product is CASSMTATGELFF.

The chain carries TRBV27 and TRBJ1-6, with no clear D. CDR1 is MNHEY and CDR2 is SMNVEV in the germline V gene (reference sequence). V lost 7 bases, J lost 8 bases, and 15 bases lay in between. CDR3 length equals 14 residues. In DNA form, the CDR3 reads TGTGCCAGCACCCTGGGTTGGGCCGATTCACCCCTCCACTTT. It codes for CASTLGWADSPLHF.

This chain joins TRBV5-1 and TRBJ2-7; the match to TRBD1 covers 7 bases. This CDR3 has 14 residues. Germline V gives CDR1 SGHRS, CDR2 YFSETQ. The trim removed 2 bases at V and 2 bases at J, leaving 4 bases unmatched. CDR3 amino acids: CASSLWGTAYEQYF. The CDR3 DNA reads TGCGCCAGCAGCTTATGGGGGACAGCCTACGAGCAGTACTTC. Full variable domain (rest looked up from reference TRBV5-1 and TRBJ2-7): KAGVTQTPRYLIKTRGQQVTLSCSPISGHRSVSWYQQTPGQGLQFLFEYFSETQRNKGNFPGRFSGRQFSNSRSEMNVSTLELGDSALYLCASSLWGTAYEQYFGPGTRLTVT.

This clonotype was seen more than once but under ten times. The chain recombines TRBV2 with TRBJ2-2; D ambiguous. Germline lookup yields CDR1 SNHLY and CDR2 FYNNEI. Trimming cost V 7 bases and J 1 base, with 7 bases left between them. CDR3 length: 13 residues. The CDR3 is CASKRQNTGELFF. CDR3 nucleotide sequence: TGTGCCAGCAAGCGACAGAACACCGGGGAGCTGTTTTTT.

The chain has TRBV20-1 and TRBJ1-4, with unresolved D. Germline CDR1 and CDR2: DFQATT and SNEGSKA (reference sequence). V was pared by 4 bases and J by 7 bases, with 13 bases between. The CDR3 runs to 13 residues. CDR3 coding DNA: TGCAGTGCTAAGGCCTCCGCGGGTGAAAAACTGTTTTTT. Translating it yields CSAKASAGEKLFF.

The genes are TRBV4-3 and TRBJ2-2, with D possibly TRBD1 on 5 matching bases. The germline V and J ends were trimmed by 0 bases and 13 bases, with 12 bases remaining between them. The CDR3 is 13 amino acids. Germline-derived CDR1 and CDR2 are LGHNA and YSLEER. The CDR3 nucleotides read TGCGCCAGCAGCCAAGATCAGGGCACCGGGCTGTTTTTT. Translated: CASSQDQGTGLFF.

The chain carries TRBV12-3 or TRBV12-4 and TRBJ1-2, with D perhaps matching TRBD1 (6 bases). This CDR3 is 15 amino acids long. Trimming removed 4 bases from V and 2 bases from J, with 14 bases in between. The CDR3 nucleotides read TGTGCCAGCAGTTCACGGGGGGCGGAAAACTATGGCTACACCTTC. Translation: CASSSRGAENYGYTF.

The V gene is TRBV10-3, the J gene TRBJ1-5; D perhaps matches TRBD1 (5 bases). Germline assignment: CDR1 ENHRY and CDR2 SYGVKD. CDR3 length equals 14 residues. The V end was cut by 3 bases, the J end by 6 bases, with 12 bases between. In DNA, the CDR3 is TGTGCCATCAGTGATGGGGGGACGGGTCAGCCCCAGCATTTT. Protein: CAISDGGTGQPQHF.

The J gene is TRBJ1-1, the V gene TRBV9, with D perhaps TRBD1 (6 bases). V lost 4 bases to trimming and J lost 1 base, with 14 bases between them. The germline V gene encodes CDR1 SGDLS and CDR2 YYNGEE. The CDR3 extends over 15 amino acids. This CDR3 is CASSPYGGANTEAFF. The CDR3 DNA sequence: TGTGCCAGCAGCCCCTACGGGGGGGCGAACACTGAAGCTTTCTTT.

The chain carries TRBV20-1 and TRBJ2-7, with TRBD2 matching over 9 bases. V lost 6 bases, J lost 2 bases, and 8 bases stayed unmatched. The CDR3 length is 14 residues. Germline assignment: CDR1 DFQATT and CDR2 SNEGSKA (reference sequence). The chain's CDR3 is CSAPGTSSTYEQYF. For the CDR3, the DNA is TGCAGTGCCCCCGGGACTAGCAGTACCTACGAGCAGTACTTC.

The rearrangement links TRBV20-1 to TRBJ1-4, with D possibly TRBD1 on 6 matching bases. V shed 5 bases and J shed 1 base, with 17 bases lying between them. This CDR3 comprises 16 residues. Germline CDR1 is DFQATT and CDR2 is SNEGSKA (reference sequence). In DNA, the CDR3 is TGCAGTGCTCAGGGGACGGGCACGGGAACTAATGAAAAACTGTTTTTT. Encoded protein: CSAQGTGTGTNEKLFF.

V usage is TRBV27 and J usage is TRBJ1-1; D gene uncertain. Trimming stripped 3 bases from V and 4 bases from J, with 12 bases between. Germline-derived CDR1 and CDR2 are MNHEY and SMNVEV (reference sequence). The CDR3 consists of 14 residues. Here the CDR3 DNA reads TGTGCCAGCAGTTTCCGGGCCCTGAGCACTGAAGCTTTCTTT. Translation gives CASSFRALSTEAFF.

The chain has TRBV21-1 and TRBJ2-5. TRBV21-1 is recorded as a pseudogene. The CDR3 length is 13 residues. The chain's CDR3 is CASSKALHETQYF. The DNA for the CDR3 is TGTGCCAGCAGCAAAGCGCTACACGAGACCCAGTACTTC.

The sample holds a few counts of this clonotype. This chain connects TRBV24-1 to TRBJ2-7; D not resolved. Germline V gives CDR1 KGHDR, CDR2 SFDVKD. The CDR3 spans 14 residues. V lost 2 bases and J 3 bases, leaving 10 bases between the germline ends. CDR3 DNA sequence: TGTGCCACCAGTGATTCCGTGACAAGCTACGAGCAGTACTTC. It specifies CATSDSVTSYEQYF.

This clonotype was detected a few times. This chain connects TRBV7-9 to TRBJ2-3; TRBD2 aligns across 7 bases. In germline, CDR1 is SEHNR, CDR2 FQNEAQ (reference sequence). The CDR3 runs 16 residues. With V trimmed by 5 bases and J by 0 bases, 8 bases remained unmatched. CDR3 in amino acids: CASSAAAGASTDTQYF. In DNA form, the CDR3 reads TGTGCCAGCAGCGCAGCGGCGGGAGCGAGCACAGATACGCAGTATTTT.

The chain carries TRBV12-3 or TRBV12-4 and TRBJ2-5, with D unclear. Trimming pared 3 bases from V and 5 bases from J, leaving 10 bases between. The CDR3 loop spans 13 amino acids. DNA for the CDR3: TGTGCCAGCAGTTTGAGGCTAGTTGAGACCCAGTACTTC. This encodes CASSLRLVETQYF.